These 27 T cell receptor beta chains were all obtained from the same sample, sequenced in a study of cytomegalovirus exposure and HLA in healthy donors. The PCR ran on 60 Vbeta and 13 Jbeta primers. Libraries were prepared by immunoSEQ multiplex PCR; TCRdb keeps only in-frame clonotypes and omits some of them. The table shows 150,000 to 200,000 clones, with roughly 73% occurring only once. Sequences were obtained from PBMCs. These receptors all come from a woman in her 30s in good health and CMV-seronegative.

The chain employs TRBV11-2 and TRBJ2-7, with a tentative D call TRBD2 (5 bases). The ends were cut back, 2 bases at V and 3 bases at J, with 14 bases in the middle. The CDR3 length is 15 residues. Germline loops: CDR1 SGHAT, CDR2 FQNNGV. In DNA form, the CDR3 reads TGTGCCAGCAGCTTATGGGTGGGTGAGGGCTACGAGCAGTACTTC. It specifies CASSLWVGEGYEQYF.

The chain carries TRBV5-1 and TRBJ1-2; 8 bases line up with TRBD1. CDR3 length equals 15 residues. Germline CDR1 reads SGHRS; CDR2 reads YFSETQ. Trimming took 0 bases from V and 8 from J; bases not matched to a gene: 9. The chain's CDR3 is CASSLERTGMDGYTF. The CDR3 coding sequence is TGCGCCAGCAGCTTGGAACGGACAGGGATGGACGGCTACACCTTC.

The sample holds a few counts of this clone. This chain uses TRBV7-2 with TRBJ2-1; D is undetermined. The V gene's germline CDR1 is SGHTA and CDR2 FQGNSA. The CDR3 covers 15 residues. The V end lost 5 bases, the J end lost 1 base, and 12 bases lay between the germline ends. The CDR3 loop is CASSPTSASYNEQFF. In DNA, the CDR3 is TGTGCCAGCAGCCCAACATCTGCATCCTACAATGAGCAGTTCTTC.

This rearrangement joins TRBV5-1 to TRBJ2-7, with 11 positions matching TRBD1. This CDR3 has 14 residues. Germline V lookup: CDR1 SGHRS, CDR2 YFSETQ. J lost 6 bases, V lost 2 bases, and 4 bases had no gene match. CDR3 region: CASSFGTGGGEQYF. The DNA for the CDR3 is TGCGCCAGCAGCTTCGGGACAGGGGGAGGCGAGCAGTACTTC.

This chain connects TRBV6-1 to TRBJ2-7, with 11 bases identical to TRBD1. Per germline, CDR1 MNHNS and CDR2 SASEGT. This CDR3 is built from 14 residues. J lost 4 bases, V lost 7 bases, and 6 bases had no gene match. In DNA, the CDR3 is TGTGCCAGCAAGCCCGGGACAGGGGGTTACGAGCAGTACTTC. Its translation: CASKPGTGGYEQYF.

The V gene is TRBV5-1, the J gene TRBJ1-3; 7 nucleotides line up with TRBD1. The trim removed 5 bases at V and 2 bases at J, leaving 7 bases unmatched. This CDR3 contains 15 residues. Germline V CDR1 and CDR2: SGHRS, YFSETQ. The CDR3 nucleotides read TGCGCCAGCAGTTTCAACAGGGGAGCTGGAAACACCATATATTTT. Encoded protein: CASSFNRGAGNTIYF.

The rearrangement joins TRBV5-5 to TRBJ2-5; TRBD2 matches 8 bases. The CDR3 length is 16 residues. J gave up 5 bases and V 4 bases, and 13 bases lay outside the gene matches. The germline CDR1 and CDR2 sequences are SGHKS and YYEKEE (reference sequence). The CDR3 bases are TGTGCCAGCAGCGTTTCCGGGGGGGGGCTAGGGGAGACCCAGTACTTC. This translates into CASSVSGGGLGETQYF.

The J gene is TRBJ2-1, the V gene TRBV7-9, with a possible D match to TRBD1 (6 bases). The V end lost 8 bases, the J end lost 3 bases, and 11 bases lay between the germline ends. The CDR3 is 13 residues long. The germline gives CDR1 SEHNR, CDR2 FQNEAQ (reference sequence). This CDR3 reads CASAQGNYNEQFF. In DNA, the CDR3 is TGTGCCAGCGCCCAGGGGAACTACAATGAGCAGTTCTTC.

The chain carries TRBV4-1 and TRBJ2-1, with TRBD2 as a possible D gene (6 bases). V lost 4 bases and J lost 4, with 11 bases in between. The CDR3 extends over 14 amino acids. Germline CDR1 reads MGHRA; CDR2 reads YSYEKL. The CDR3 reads CASSRRDRYNEQFF. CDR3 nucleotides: TGCGCCAGCAGCCGGCGGGACCGGTACAATGAGCAGTTCTTC.

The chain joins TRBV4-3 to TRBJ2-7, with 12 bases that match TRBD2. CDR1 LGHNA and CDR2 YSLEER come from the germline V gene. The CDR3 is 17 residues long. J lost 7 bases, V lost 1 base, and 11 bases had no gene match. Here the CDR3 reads CASSQAGPGLAGSEQYF. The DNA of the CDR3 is TGCGCCAGCAGCCAAGCCGGACCCGGACTAGCGGGAAGTGAGCAGTACTTC.

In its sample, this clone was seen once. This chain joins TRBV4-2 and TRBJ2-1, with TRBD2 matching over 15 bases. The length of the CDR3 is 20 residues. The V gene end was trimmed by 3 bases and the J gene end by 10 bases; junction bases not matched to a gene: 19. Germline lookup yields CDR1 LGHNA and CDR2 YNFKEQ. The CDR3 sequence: CASSHPGRGTSGRQAKEQFF. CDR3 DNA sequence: TGTGCCAGCAGCCACCCTGGGAGGGGGACTAGCGGGAGGCAGGCGAAGGAGCAGTTCTTC.

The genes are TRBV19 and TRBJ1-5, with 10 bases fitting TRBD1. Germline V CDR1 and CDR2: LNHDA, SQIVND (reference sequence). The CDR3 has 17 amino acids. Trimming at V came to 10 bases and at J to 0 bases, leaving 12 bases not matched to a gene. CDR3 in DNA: TGTGCCACTTCACCGGGACAGGGGCTGATTAGCAATCAGCCCCAGCATTTT. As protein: CATSPGQGLISNQPQHF. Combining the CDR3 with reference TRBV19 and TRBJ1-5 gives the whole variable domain DGGITQSPKYLFRKEGQNVTLSCEQNLNHDAMYWYRQDPGQGLRLIYYSQIVNDFQKGDIAEGYSVSREKKESFPLTVTSAQKNPTAFYLCATSPGQGLISNQPQHFGDGTRLSIL.

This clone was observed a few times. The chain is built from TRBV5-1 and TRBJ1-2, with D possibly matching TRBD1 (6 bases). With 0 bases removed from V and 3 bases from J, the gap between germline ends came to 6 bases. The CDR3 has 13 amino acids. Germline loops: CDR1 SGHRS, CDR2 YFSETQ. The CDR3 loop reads CASSLAGDYGYTF. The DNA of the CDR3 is TGCGCCAGCAGCTTGGCAGGGGACTATGGCTACACCTTC.

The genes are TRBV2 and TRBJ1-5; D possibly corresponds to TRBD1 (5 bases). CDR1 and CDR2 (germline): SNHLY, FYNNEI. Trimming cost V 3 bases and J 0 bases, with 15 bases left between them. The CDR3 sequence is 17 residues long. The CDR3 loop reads CASSDRVRNYSNQPQHF. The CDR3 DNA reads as TGTGCCAGCAGTGACAGGGTGCGAAATTATAGCAATCAGCCCCAGCATTTT.

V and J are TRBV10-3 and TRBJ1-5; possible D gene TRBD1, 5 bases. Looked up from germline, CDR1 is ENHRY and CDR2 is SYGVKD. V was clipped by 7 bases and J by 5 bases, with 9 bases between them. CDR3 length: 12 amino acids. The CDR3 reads CAITGLDQPQHF. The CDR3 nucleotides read TGTGCCATCACAGGGTTGGATCAGCCCCAGCATTTT.

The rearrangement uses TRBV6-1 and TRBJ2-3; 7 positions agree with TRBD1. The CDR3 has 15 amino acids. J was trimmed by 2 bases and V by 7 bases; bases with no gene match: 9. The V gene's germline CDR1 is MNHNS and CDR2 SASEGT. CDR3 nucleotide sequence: TGTGCCAGCACCTCACAGGGGTTTTACACAGATACGCAGTATTTT. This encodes CASTSQGFYTDTQYF.

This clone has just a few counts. CDR3 sequence (DNA): TGTGCCTGGTTCCCGGGACTAGGGACTAGCACAGATACGCAGTATTTT. Protein: CAWFPGLGTSTDTQYF. The rearrangement joins TRBV30 to TRBJ2-3; TRBD2 aligns across 8 bases. After removal of 5 bases from V and 0 bases from J, the junction contained 10 bases not matched to a gene. The length of the CDR3 is 16 residues. CDR1 GTSNPN and CDR2 SVGIG come from the germline V gene (reference sequence).

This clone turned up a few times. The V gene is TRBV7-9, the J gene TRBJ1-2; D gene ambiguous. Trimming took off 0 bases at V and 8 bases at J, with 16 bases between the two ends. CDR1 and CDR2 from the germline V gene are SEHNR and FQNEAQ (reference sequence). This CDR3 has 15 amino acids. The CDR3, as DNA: TGTGCCAGCAGCTTAGCCAAGGACTCTCTAGGGGGCTACACCTTC. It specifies CASSLAKDSLGGYTF.

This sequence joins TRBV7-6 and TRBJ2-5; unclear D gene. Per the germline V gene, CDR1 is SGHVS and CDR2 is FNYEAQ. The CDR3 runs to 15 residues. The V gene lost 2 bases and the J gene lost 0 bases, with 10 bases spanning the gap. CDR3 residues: CASSLRSGYQETQYF. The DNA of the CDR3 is TGTGCCAGCAGCTTAAGGTCCGGGTACCAAGAGACCCAGTACTTC.

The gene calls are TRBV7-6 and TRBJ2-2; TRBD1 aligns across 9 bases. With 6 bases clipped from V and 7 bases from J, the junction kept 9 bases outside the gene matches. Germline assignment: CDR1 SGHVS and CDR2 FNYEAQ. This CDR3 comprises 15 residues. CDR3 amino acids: CASSPRGQGNGELFF. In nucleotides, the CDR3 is TGTGCCAGCAGTCCCAGGGGACAGGGAAACGGGGAGCTGTTTTTT.

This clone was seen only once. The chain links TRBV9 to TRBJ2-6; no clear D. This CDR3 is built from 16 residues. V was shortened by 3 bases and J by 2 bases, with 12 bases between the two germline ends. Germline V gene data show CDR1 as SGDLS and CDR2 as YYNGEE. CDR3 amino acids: CASSAALGAGANVLTF. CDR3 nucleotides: TGTGCCAGCAGCGCCGCCCTGGGCGCTGGGGCCAACGTCCTGACTTTC. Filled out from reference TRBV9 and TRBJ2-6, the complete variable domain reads DSGVTQTPKHLITATGQRVTLRCSPRSGDLSVYWYQQSLDQGLQFLIQYYNGEERAKGNILERFSAQQFPDLHSELNLSSLELGDSALYFCASSAALGAGANVLTFGAGSRLTVL.

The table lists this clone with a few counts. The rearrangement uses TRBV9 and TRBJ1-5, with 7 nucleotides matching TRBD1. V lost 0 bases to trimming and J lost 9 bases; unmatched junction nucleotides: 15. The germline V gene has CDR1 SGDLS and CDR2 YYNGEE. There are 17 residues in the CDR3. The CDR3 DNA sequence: TGTGCCAGCAGCGTAGTCTTGGCGGGACAGAGTTCCCCGCCCCAGCATTTT. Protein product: CASSVVLAGQSSPPQHF.

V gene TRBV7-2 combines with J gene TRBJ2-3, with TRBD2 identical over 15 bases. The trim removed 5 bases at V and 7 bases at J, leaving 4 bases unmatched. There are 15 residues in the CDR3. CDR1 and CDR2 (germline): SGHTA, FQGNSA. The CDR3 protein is CASSPGLAGGNTQYF. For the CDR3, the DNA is TGTGCCAGCAGCCCGGGACTAGCGGGAGGTAATACGCAGTATTTT.

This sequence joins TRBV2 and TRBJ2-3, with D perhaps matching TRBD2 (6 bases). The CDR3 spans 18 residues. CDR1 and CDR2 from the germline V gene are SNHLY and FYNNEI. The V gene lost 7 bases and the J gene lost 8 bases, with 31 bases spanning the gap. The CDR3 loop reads CASKRASALSHTGVTQYF. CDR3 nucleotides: TGTGCCAGCAAGAGGGCTAGCGCATTGTCACATACCGGGGTTACGCAGTATTTT.

CDR3 DNA: TGCGCCAGCAGCGCGGGACAGGGTAAGGGGTCACCCCTCCACTTT. Its protein is CASSAGQGKGSPLHF. This chain uses TRBV5-1 with TRBJ1-6, with TRBD1 matching 9 bases. V was pared by 4 bases and J by 10 bases, with 9 bases of the junction left unmatched. This CDR3 comprises 15 residues. CDR1 is SGHRS and CDR2 is YFSETQ in the germline V gene. The variable domain in full, with the rest retrieved from reference TRBV5-1 and TRBJ1-6, is KAGVTQTPRYLIKTRGQQVTLSCSPISGHRSVSWYQQTPGQGLQFLFEYFSETQRNKGNFPGRFSGRQFSNSRSEMNVSTLELGDSALYLCASSAGQGKGSPLHFGNGTRLTVT.

CDR3 in amino acids: CASLAGGFNEQFF. The CDR3 bases are TGTGCCAGCTTAGCGGGGGGGTTCAATGAGCAGTTCTTC. V gene TRBV7-9 combines with J gene TRBJ2-1; 11 bases fit TRBD2. The CDR3 is made up of 13 amino acids. Germline V gene data show CDR1 as SEHNR and CDR2 as FQNEAQ (reference sequence). V trimming: 8 bases; J trimming: 6 bases; junction bases outside the gene matches: 3.

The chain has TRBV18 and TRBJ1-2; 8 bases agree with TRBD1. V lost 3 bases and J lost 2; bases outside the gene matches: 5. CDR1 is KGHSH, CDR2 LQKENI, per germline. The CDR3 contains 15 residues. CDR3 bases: TGTGCCAGCTCACCCGCGGGACAGGCGAACTATGGCTACACCTTC. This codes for CASSPAGQANYGYTF.